This T cell receptor (beta chain) was sequenced in a study of blood T cells in healthy people across ages. A J-beta primer mix and a sample-barcoded 5' primer were used in a second PCR of about 7 to 12 cycles. One entry per CDR3 protein, called by TCRdb with MiXCR from the 5' RACE reads. The table shows roughly 2 million distinct CDR3 sequences, with just under 50% occurring only once. This clonotype was seen a few times. The TCR originated in a woman aged 40 to 55 in good health. The sequencing input was blood.

This CDR3 reads CASSYRGIETDTQYF. The DNA of the CDR3 is TGTGCCAGCAGTTACAGAGGGATCGAAACAGATACGCAGTATTTT. This sequence joins TRBV6-6 and TRBJ2-3; TRBD2 is a possible D gene (5 bases). The length of the CDR3 is 15 residues. Germline V lookup: CDR1 MNHNY, CDR2 SVGAGI (reference sequence). V lost 2 bases to trimming and J lost 3 bases, with 12 bases between them.